These 10 T cell receptor beta chains originate from one sample sequenced in a study of blood T cell repertoires in COVID-19. Profiled with immunoSEQ multiplex PCR; TCRdb holds only in-frame clones, not every one. The table has roughly 100,000 clones, roughly 85% seen once. Sequenced input: peripheral blood. All receptors come from a woman in her 70s with active or convalescent COVID-19.

The chain recombines TRBV7-3 with TRBJ2-5; 14 positions match TRBD2. V dropped 3 bases and J dropped 1; count of bases not matched to a gene: 1. The CDR3 is 16 residues long. Germline CDR1 reads SGHTA; CDR2 reads FQGTGA. CDR3 in DNA: TGTGCCAGCAGCTTGGGGACTAGCGGGGGCCAAGAGACCCAGTACTTC. It translates to CASSLGTSGGQETQYF.

The chain is built from TRBV9 and TRBJ1-2; 11 bases match TRBD1. The CDR3 runs 15 residues. The germline V gene encodes CDR1 SGDLS and CDR2 YYNGEE. Trimming took 2 bases from V and 0 from J; bases not matched to a gene: 0. The CDR3 region is CASSVGQGANYGYTF. The CDR3, as DNA: TGTGCCAGCAGCGTGGGACAGGGGGCTAACTATGGCTACACCTTC.

The chain recombines TRBV6-5 with TRBJ1-3, with 8 positions matching TRBD1. Losses at the gene ends were 8 bases for V and 4 bases for J; bases not matched to a gene: 10. Per germline, CDR1 MNHEY and CDR2 SVGAGI. The CDR3 contains 15 residues. The chain's CDR3 is CASGPDRGIGNTIYF. DNA for the CDR3: TGTGCCAGCGGACCAGACAGGGGTATAGGAAACACCATATATTTT.

V is TRBV11-3 and J is TRBJ1-1; possible D gene TRBD1, 6 bases. CDR1 is SGHNT and CDR2 is YENEEA in the germline V gene. This CDR3 is 14 amino acids long. Trimming stripped 5 bases from V and 2 bases from J, with 12 bases between. The CDR3 DNA sequence: TGTGCCAGCAGCCGGACAGCCAGTAACACTGAAGCTTTCTTT. Translated: CASSRTASNTEAFF. Looking up the rest from reference TRBV11-3 and TRBJ1-1 gives the full variable domain: EAGVVQSPRYKIIEKKQPVAFWCNPISGHNTLYWYLQNLGQGPELLIRYENEEAVDDSQLPKDRFSAERLKGVDSTLKIQPAELGDSAVYLCASSRTASNTEAFFGQGTRLTVV.

Worth noting for this clone: At one end, the junction sequence differs from germline, possibly due to a read error. The gene calls are TRBV27 and TRBJ1-1; the D gene is possibly TRBD1 (5 bases). This CDR3 is built from 14 residues. Germline assignment: CDR1 MNHEY and CDR2 SMNVEV (reference sequence). CDR3 nucleotides: TGTGCCAGCGCGTTGGGCAGGGCGAACGCTGAAGCTTTCTTT. Protein product: CASALGRANAEAFF.

A single count supports this clone. This chain joins TRBV10-3 and TRBJ1-3; no clear D gene. Germline loops: CDR1 ENHRY, CDR2 SYGVKD. The CDR3 spans 12 residues. The V end lost 10 bases, the J end lost 7 bases, and 14 bases lay between the germline ends. The chain's CDR3 is CATVTPGNTIYF. The CDR3 DNA reads as TGTGCCACCGTGACCCCGGGGAACACCATATATTTT.

The sample holds a few counts of this clone. The gene calls are TRBV18 and TRBJ1-3; 7 bases line up with TRBD1. J gave up 0 bases and V 5 bases, and 10 bases lay outside the gene matches. Germline loops: CDR1 KGHSH, CDR2 LQKENI. This CDR3 contains 17 residues. The CDR3 is CASSSVLGQRSGNTIYF. The CDR3 region has the DNA TGTGCCAGCTCATCCGTTCTGGGACAGCGCTCTGGAAACACCATATATTTT.

The gene calls are TRBV5-1 and TRBJ2-5, with 11 bases identical to TRBD2. Germline V gene lookup returns CDR1 SGHRS and CDR2 YFSETQ. Trimming at V came to 4 bases and at J to 1 base, leaving 9 bases not matched to a gene. This CDR3 has 17 amino acids. The CDR3 loop is CASSAGTSGFSQETQYF. The CDR3 bases are TGCGCCAGCAGCGCCGGGACTAGCGGTTTTTCCCAAGAGACCCAGTACTTC.

CDR3 nucleotide sequence: TGTGCCAGCAGCTCACCTCGAGGGGGAGAGACCCAGTACTTC. Its translation is CASSSPRGGETQYF. The chain couples TRBV11-2 to TRBJ2-5; perhaps TRBD1 as D (6 bases). Germline assignment: CDR1 SGHAT and CDR2 FQNNGV. CDR3 length: 14 amino acids. Trimming stripped 4 bases from V and 4 bases from J, with 13 bases between.

A single count supports this clone. This rearrangement joins TRBV18 to TRBJ1-1; D call uncertain. This CDR3 is 15 amino acids long. Trimming took off 2 bases at V and 1 base at J, with 11 bases between the two ends. Germline V gene sequence: CDR1 KGHSH, CDR2 LQKENI. CDR3 in DNA: TGTGCCAGCTCACCATTCGGTGCAGGGAACACTGAAGCTTTCTTT. Translated: CASSPFGAGNTEAFF. The full variable domain, its missing parts supplied by reference TRBV18 and TRBJ1-1, is NAGVMQNPRHLVRRRGQEARLRCSPMKGHSHVYWYRQLPEEGLKFMVYLQKENIIDESGMPKERFSAEFPKEGPSILRIQQVVRGDSAAYFCASSPFGAGNTEAFFGQGTRLTVV.